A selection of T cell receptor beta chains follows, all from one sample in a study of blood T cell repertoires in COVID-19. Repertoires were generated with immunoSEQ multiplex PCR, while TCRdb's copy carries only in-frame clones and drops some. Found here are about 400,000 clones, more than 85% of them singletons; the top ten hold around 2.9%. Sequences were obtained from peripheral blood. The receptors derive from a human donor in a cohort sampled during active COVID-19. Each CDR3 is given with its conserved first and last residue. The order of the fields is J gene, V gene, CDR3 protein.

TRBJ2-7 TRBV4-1 CASSQAYKGRLAGRTYEQYF
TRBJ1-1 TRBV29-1 CSYGGVSEAFF
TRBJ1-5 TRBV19 CASSLEGRSNQPQHF
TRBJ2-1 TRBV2 CASSASGGALNEQFF
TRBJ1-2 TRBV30 CAWSTDWDTLNYGYTF
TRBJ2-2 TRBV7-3 CASSLRAPVFTGELFF
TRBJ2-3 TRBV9 CASSASGADTQYF
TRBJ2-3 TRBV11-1 CASSWDRGRADTQYF
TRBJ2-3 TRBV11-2 CASSLAGGARDTQYF
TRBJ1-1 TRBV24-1 CATSDSRAGGTEAFF
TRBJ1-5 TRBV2 CASSERAGYQPQHF
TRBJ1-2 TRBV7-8 CASSPYRDRGYGYTF
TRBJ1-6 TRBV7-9 CASSFSDSPLHF
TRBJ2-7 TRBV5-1 CASSRRFSGTDHYEQYF
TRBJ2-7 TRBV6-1 CASSESSGRGYEQYF
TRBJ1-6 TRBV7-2 CASSLGGGYGSPLHF
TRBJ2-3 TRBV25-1 CASSELRTSGGADTQYF
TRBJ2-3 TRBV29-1 CSVLGTALYTDTQYF
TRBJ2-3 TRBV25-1 CASSETLAGGQDTQYF
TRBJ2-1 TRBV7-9 CASSPRAGREVRNEQFF